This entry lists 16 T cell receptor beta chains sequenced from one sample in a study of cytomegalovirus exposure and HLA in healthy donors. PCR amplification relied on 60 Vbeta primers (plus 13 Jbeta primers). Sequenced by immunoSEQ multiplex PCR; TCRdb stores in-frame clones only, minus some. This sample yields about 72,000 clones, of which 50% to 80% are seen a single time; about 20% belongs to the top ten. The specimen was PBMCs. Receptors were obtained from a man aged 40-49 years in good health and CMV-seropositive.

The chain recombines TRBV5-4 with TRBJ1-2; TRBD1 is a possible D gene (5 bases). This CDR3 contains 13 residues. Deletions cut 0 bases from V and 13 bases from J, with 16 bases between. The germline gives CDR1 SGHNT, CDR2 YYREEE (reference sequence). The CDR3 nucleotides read TGTGCCAGCAGCTTGGCCTCAGGGCCCGTTGTCACCTTC. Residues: CASSLASGPVVTF.

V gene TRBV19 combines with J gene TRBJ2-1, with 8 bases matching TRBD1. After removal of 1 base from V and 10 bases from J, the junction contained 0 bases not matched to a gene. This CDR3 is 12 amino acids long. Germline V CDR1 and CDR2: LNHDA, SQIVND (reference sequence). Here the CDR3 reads CASSIGTGEQFF. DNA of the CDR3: TGTGCCAGTAGTATAGGGACAGGGGAGCAGTTCTTC.

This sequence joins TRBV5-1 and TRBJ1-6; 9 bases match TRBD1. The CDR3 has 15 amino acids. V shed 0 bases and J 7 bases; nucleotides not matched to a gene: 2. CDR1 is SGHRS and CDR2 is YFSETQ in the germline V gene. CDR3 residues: CASSLDGQGNSPLHF. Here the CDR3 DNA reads TGCGCCAGCAGCTTGGATGGACAGGGGAATTCACCCCTCCACTTT.

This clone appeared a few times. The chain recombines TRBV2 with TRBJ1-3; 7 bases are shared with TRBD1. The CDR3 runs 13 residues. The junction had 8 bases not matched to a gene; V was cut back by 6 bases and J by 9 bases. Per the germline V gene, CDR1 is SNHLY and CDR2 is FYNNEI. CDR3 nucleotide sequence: TGTGCCAGCAGCCCTCAGACAGGGAGCACCATATATTTT. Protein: CASSPQTGSTIYF.

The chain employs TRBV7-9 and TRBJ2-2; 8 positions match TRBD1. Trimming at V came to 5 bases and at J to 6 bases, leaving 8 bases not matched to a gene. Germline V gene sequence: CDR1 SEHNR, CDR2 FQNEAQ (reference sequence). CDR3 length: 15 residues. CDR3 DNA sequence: TGTGCCAGCAGCGATCTGGACAGGGCGGCCGGGGAGCTGTTTTTT. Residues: CASSDLDRAAGELFF.

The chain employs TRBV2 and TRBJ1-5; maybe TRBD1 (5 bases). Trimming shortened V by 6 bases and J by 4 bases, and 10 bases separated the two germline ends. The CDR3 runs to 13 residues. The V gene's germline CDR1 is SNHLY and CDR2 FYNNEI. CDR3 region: CASRSRDNQPQHF. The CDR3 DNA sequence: TGTGCCAGCAGGTCCAGGGATAATCAGCCCCAGCATTTT.

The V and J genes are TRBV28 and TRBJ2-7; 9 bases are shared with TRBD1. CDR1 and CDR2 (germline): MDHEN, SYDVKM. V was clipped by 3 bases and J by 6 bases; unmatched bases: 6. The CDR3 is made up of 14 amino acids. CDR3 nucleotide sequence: TGTGCCAGCAGTTTTAGGGACAGGGTCCCCGAGCAGTACTTC. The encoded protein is CASSFRDRVPEQYF.

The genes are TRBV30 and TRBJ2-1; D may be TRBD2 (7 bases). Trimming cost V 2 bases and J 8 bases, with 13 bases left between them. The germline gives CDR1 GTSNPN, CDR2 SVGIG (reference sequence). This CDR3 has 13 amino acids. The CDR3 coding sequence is TGTGCCTGGAGTAGGGGGGGCCTGGATGAGCAGTTCTTC. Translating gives CAWSRGGLDEQFF.

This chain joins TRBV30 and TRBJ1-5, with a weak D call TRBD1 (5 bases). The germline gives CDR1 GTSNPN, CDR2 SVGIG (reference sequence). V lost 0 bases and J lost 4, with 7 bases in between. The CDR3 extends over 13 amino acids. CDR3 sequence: CAWSVDSNQPQHF. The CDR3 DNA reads TGTGCCTGGAGTGTAGACAGTAATCAGCCCCAGCATTTT.

The CDR3 nucleotides read TGTGCCTGGAGCCGGGAGCTCCAGGAAAAACTGTTTTTT. It codes for CAWSRELQEKLFF. The chain joins TRBV30 to TRBJ1-4; D gene ambiguous. Germline CDR1 and CDR2: GTSNPN and SVGIG (reference sequence). CDR3 size: 13 residues. Trimming cost V 3 bases and J 8 bases, with 13 bases left between them.

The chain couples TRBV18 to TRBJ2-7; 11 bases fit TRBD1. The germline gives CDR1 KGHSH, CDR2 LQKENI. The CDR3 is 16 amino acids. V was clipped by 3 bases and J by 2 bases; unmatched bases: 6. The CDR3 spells CASSPSGTGGTYEQYF. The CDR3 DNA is TGTGCCAGCTCACCTTCAGGGACAGGGGGTACCTACGAGCAGTACTTC. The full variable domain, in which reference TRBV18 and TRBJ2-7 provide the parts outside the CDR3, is NAGVMQNPRHLVRRRGQEARLRCSPMKGHSHVYWYRQLPEEGLKFMVYLQKENIIDESGMPKERFSAEFPKEGPSILRIQQVVRGDSAAYFCASSPSGTGGTYEQYFGPGTRLTVT.

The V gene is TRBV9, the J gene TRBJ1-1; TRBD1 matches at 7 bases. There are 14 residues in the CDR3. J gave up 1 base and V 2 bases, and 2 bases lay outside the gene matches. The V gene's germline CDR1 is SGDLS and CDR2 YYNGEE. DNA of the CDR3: TGTGCCAGCAGCGTGGGGACAGCGAACACTGAAGCTTTCTTT. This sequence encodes CASSVGTANTEAFF.

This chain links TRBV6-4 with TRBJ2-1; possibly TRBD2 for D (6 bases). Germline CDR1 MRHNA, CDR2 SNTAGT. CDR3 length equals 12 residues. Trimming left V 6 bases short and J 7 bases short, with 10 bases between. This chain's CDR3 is CASSAGTNEQFF. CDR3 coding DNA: TGTGCCAGCAGCGCCGGGACTAATGAGCAGTTCTTC.

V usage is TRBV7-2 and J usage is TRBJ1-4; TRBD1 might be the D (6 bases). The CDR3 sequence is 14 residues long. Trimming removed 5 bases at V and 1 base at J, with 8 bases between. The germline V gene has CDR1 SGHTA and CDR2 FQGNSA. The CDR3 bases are TGTGCCAGCAGCAAAGGGGGAACTAATGAAAAACTGTTTTTT. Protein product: CASSKGGTNEKLFF.

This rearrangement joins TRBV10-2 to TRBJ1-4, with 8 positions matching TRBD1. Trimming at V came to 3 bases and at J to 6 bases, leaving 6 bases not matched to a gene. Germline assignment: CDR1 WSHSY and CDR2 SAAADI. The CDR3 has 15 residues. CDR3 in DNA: TGCGCCAGCAGTGACGTCGGGACAGGAGATGAAAAACTGTTTTTT. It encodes CASSDVGTGDEKLFF.

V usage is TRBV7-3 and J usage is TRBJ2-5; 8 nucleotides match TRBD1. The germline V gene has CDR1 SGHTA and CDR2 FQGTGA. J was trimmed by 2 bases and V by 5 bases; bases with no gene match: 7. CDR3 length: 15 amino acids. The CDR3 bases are TGTGCCAGCAGCCCACAGGGGGGAAAGCAAGAGACCCAGTACTTC. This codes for CASSPQGGKQETQYF.